One T cell receptor (beta chain) is described in this entry. This clonotype was observed a handful of times. This receptor's antigen is unknown. The input lacks base qualities; no much larger clone sits a single base away. Trimming takes 8 bases off V and 2 bases off J; junction bases not matched to a gene: 18. CDR1 SGHAT and CDR2 FQNNGV are derived from the germline V gene. From cysteine to phenylalanine, the CDR3 is 19 amino acids long. The only DNA kept is the CDR3, 57 bases in frame from the first base. These data come from a study of T cells in Graves' hyperthyroidism and ophthalmopathy (dated by TCRdb to the late 2010s). Study-level background: Peripheral blood was sampled at the time of initial diagnosis, prior to any treatment. TCR V-J signatures able to tell the groups apart were searched for in a discovery cohort of approximately 95 patients, of whom over 40 had Graves' ophthalmopathy and under 65 had stable Graves' hyperthyroidism. Whether ophthalmopathy could be predicted prospectively was tested in an independent validation cohort made up of approximately 19 hyperthyroidism patients plus 17 patients who later progressed to ophthalmopathy. For training and testing, the roughly 100 patients in the discovery cohort were randomly divided in a 7:3 ratio. In addition, the study compared T-cell repertoires in thyroid tissue and in blood from roughly six Graves' hyperthyroidism patients. Following sampling, methimazole starting at 30 mg daily was given to hyperthyroidism patients, and high-dose intravenous methylprednisolone was given to ophthalmopathy patients. The paper reports TCR Vbeta CDR3 sequencing of approximately 140 peripheral blood samples: 40 to 45 ophthalmopathy, roughly 74 hyperthyroidism and roughly 17 progressor patients. What the work shows at the level of the full study, not this receptor alone: No statistical method was used to set the sample size in advance, and investigators knew the group allocation. Blood samples also contained most of the expanded thyroid clonotypes (frequency above 0.001), which suggests that blood repertoires may reflect thyroid immune responses. Ophthalmopathy was separated from stable hyperthyroidism by a 13 V-J signature model, with around 88% sensitivity and 81% to 82% specificity obtained in cross-validation and 80%/75% obtained in testing. During validation, the model predicted progression to ophthalmopathy a median of around 7 months ahead of onset, with more than 55% sensitivity and 72.22% specificity.

Moderately to severely active disease, a Clinical Activity Score of at least 3, a NOSPECS grade of at least 4, and a duration under 3 months were present in ophthalmopathy patients. Exclusion was applied to patients with uncontrolled infections, other autoimmune diseases, pregnancy or lactation. Diagnoses were established on the basis of clinical symptoms, serum thyroxine and TRAb, thyroid ultrasound, and orbital computed tomography. Ficoll-Paque density gradient centrifugation was used to isolate PBMCs from around 10 ml of fresh peripheral blood. Total RNA was extracted with Trizol reagent, and quality was checked on an Agilent 2100 Bioanalyzer. Amplification of TCR beta CDR3 regions was carried out from RNA transcripts. The first round of RT-PCR for the TCR CDR3 was performed with the HTBI primer set and the Qiagen OneStep RT-PCR kit. Libraries were constructed in a second round of multiplex PCR, after which size selection and purification were carried out. The libraries were sequenced on an Illumina HiSeq2000 using paired-end 100 bp reads. In the source study's methods: SOAPnuke was used to process the raw data, removing reads that contained adapters or uncalled bases, had a mean Phred below 15, or lacked an exact match to the constant primer or identifier. High-quality paired reads were merged using COPE v1.2.5, and each unique nucleotide sequence was defined as a clonotype. MiTCR v1.1 was used to align clonotypes to the IMGT TRBV, TRBD and TRBJ reference segments. The analysis was restricted to V-J combinations with a frequency above 0.0001, which together covered roughly 99% of the repertoires. A TCS score was defined as the ratio between F50 (clonal expansion) and ExV (chaos), using BLOSUM62-based TCRdist between CDR3 peptides within each V-J. Welch's t-statistics and random forest reduced 500 to 650 V-J features to 13, which were used in a naive Bayes classifier (R e1071). In TCRdb, the public reads were trimmed at Q25 with fastp and aligned with MiXCR, with productive beta chains retained. Merged by CDR3 protein, the rows form single entries marked with the most common genes and DNA. These V and J calls derive from TCRdb rather than the authors' analysis. The sample has approximately 530,000 distinct CDR3 sequences on record, 15% to 20% of them singletons. The ten largest clonotypes hold 45% to 50% of the sample.

The rearranged segments are TRBV11-2 and TRBJ2-7; the central 13 bases match TRBD2. Sample: blood. This clonotype was sampled from a man aged 35-49 years with Graves' ophthalmopathy. The DNA sequence is TGTGCCAGCGGATACCCCCCTACCGGGACTAGCGGGATAGCCTACGAGCAGTACTTC. It translates to CASGYPPTGTSGIAYEQYF.